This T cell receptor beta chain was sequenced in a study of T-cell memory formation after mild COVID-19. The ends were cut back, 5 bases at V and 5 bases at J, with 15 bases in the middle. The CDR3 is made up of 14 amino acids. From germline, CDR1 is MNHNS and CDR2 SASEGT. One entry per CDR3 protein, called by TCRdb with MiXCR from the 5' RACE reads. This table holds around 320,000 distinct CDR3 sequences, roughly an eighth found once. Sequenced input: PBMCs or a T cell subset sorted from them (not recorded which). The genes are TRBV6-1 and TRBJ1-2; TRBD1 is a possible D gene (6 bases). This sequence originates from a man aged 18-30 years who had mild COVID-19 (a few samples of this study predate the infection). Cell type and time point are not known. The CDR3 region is CASSPQDRFYGYTF. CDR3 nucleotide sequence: TGTGCCAGCAGTCCCCAGGACAGATTTTATGGCTACACCTTC.